The 29 T cell receptor beta chains listed next were all sequenced from one sample in a study of Graves' ophthalmopathy and Graves' hyperthyroidism. As the template, RNA transcripts were used to amplify TCR beta CDR3 regions. HTBI-primed RT-PCR formed the first round, and a multiplex PCR formed the second. TCRdb reprocessed the multiplex PCR reads via MiXCR and lists one record per CDR3 protein. The sample lists almost 750,000 distinct CDR3 sequences, roughly 40% occurring once. Sequencing was carried out using peripheral blood. The source is an adult man with Graves' ophthalmopathy.

The chain is built from TRBV24-1 and TRBJ1-5, with 8 bases fitting TRBD1. Germline V gene data show CDR1 as KGHDR and CDR2 as SFDVKD. The CDR3 has 14 residues. V shed 11 bases, J shed 6 bases, and the junction held 11 bases outside the gene matches. The CDR3 region is CASSITGGLQPQHF. In DNA, the CDR3 is TGTGCCAGCAGCATAACAGGGGGTCTTCAGCCCCAGCATTTT.

At least ten counts were recorded for this clonotype. Mismatch with germline at one junction end may stem from a read error. The rearrangement links TRBV10-3 to TRBJ1-2; no firm D call. The CDR3 runs to 12 residues. Germline CDR1 reads ENHRY; CDR2 reads SYGVKD. Here the CDR3 reads CASSYRPYGYTF. The CDR3 region has the DNA TGTGCCAGCAGTTATCGGCCATATGGCTACACCTTC.

This clonotype was counted a few times. The chain couples TRBV7-9 to TRBJ1-4; TRBD1 might be the D (5 bases). Trimming removed 7 bases from V and 4 bases from J, with 13 bases in between. There are 14 residues in the CDR3. The germline gives CDR1 SEHNR, CDR2 FQNEAQ (reference sequence). The DNA of the CDR3 is TGTGCCAGCATGGGGCGAAACTTTAATGAAAAACTGTTTTTT. Translated, it gives CASMGRNFNEKLFF.

In the case of this clonotype: A read error may explain this, as a much larger clone is one base away. V gene TRBV11-1 combines with J gene TRBJ1-6; D is undetermined. The CDR3 consists of 12 residues. CDR1 and CDR2 from the germline V gene are SGHAT and FQDESV (reference sequence). The CDR3 sequence: CAGSHNNSPLHF. The CDR3 nucleotides are TGTGCCGGCAGCCACAATAATTCACCCCTCCACTTT.

This clonotype was counted a single time. The rearrangement links TRBV7-2 to TRBJ1-1; TRBD1 matches at 10 bases. J gave up 3 bases and V 5 bases, and 9 bases lay outside the gene matches. CDR1 and CDR2 (germline): SGHTA, FQGNSA. The CDR3 length is 16 residues. The CDR3 region is CASSVGGTGVDTEAFF. The CDR3 DNA reads as TGTGCCAGCAGCGTTGGAGGGACAGGGGTCGACACTGAAGCTTTCTTT.

This clonotype has at least ten counts. The V and J genes are TRBV9 and TRBJ1-1; D not certain. CDR3 length equals 14 residues. V was cut by 2 bases and J by 0 bases, with 8 bases left in between. Germline-derived CDR1 and CDR2 are SGDLS and YYNGEE. The DNA of the CDR3 is TGTGCCAGCAGCGTGGACGAGATGAACACTGAAGCTTTCTTT. It encodes CASSVDEMNTEAFF.

In its sample, this clonotype was seen a few times. V gene TRBV2 combines with J gene TRBJ1-1; possible D gene TRBD1, 5 bases. The CDR3 sequence is 14 residues long. V was shortened by 8 bases and J by 5 bases, with 18 bases between the two germline ends. Germline values: CDR1 SNHLY, CDR2 FYNNEI. The CDR3 nucleotides are TGTGCCAGCTCCATCTCGGGGGTAGTAACTGAAGCTTTCTTT. Encoded protein: CASSISGVVTEAFF.

As for this clonotype: Its ends do not fully match the called genes, so a read error is possible. The gene calls are TRBV10-3 and TRBJ1-2, with no clear D. Germline V lookup: CDR1 ENHRY, CDR2 SYGVKD. The CDR3 is 13 amino acids. This CDR3 is CASSYIHSYGYTF. The CDR3 nucleotides are TGTGCCAGCAGTTACATACATAGCTATGGCTACACCTTC.

The sample holds a few counts of this clonotype. The chain links TRBV13 to TRBJ1-1; the D gene is possibly TRBD1 (6 bases). Germline CDR1 and CDR2: PRHDT and FYEKMQ (reference sequence). This CDR3 has 16 residues. The V end was cut by 5 bases, the J end by 4 bases, with 20 bases between. This chain's CDR3 is CASSHQDSGRSTEAFF. As DNA, the CDR3 is TGTGCCAGCAGCCATCAGGACAGTGGGAGGTCCACTGAAGCTTTCTTT.

There are a few counts of this clonotype. The chain has TRBV19 and TRBJ2-7; 7 bases match TRBD1. V shed 2 bases, J shed 1 base, and the junction held 8 bases outside the gene matches. CDR1 is LNHDA and CDR2 is SQIVND in the germline V gene (reference sequence). This CDR3 region has 16 residues. Here the CDR3 DNA reads TGTGCCAGTAGTATATTAGGGGGCGTACGATCCTACGAGCAGTACTTC. This gives the protein CASSILGGVRSYEQYF.

CDR3 in DNA: TGTGCCAGCAGCTCGTGGGGGCGGGCGGAAACTTACGAGCAGTACTTC. This encodes CASSSWGRAETYEQYF. The V call is TRBV11-3, the J call TRBJ2-7, with a possible D match to TRBD1 (6 bases). Trimming removed 4 bases from V and 4 bases from J, with 20 bases in between. Germline CDR1 and CDR2: SGHNT and YENEEA. The CDR3 sequence is 16 residues long. The complete variable domain, with remaining parts taken from reference TRBV11-3 and TRBJ2-7, reads EAGVVQSPRYKIIEKKQPVAFWCNPISGHNTLYWYLQNLGQGPELLIRYENEEAVDDSQLPKDRFSAERLKGVDSTLKIQPAELGDSAVYLCASSSWGRAETYEQYFGPGTRLTVT.

Notes on this clonotype: An end of the junction differs from the germline gene, which may be a read error. V usage is TRBV24-1 and J usage is TRBJ1-1; 7 nucleotides align to TRBD1. Germline CDR1 is KGHDR and CDR2 is SFDVKD. The CDR3 totals 15 residues. The CDR3 protein is CASSPPGQQIGEAFF. The CDR3 region has the DNA TGTGCCAGCAGTCCCCCGGGACAGCAGATCGGTGAAGCTTTCTTT.

The CDR3 DNA follows: TGTGCCAGCAGTGGCCCGAGCGGGCATTGGGCCGGGGAGCTGTTTTTT. Its protein product is CASSGPSGHWAGELFF. The rearrangement joins TRBV25-1 to TRBJ2-2; D is perhaps TRBD2 (6 bases). CDR3 size: 16 residues. Germline CDR1 MGHDK, CDR2 SYGVNS. The germline V and J ends were trimmed by 4 bases and 6 bases, with 18 bases remaining between them.

The chain links TRBV10-3 to TRBJ1-5, with D perhaps TRBD1 (5 bases). V dropped 4 bases and J dropped 1 base, with 8 bases sitting between them. The germline V gene has CDR1 ENHRY and CDR2 SYGVKD. The CDR3 has 14 amino acids. The CDR3 nucleotides read TGTGCCATCAGTGGCTGGGACAGCAATCAGCCCCAGCATTTT. Translated, it gives CAISGWDSNQPQHF.

In its sample, this clonotype was seen many times. The chain has TRBV7-9 and TRBJ1-6, with TRBD1 matching 8 bases. The CDR3 covers 15 residues. The germline CDR1 and CDR2 sequences are SEHNR and FQNEAQ (reference sequence). Germline trimming cut 4 bases from V and 6 bases from J; bases unmatched to any gene: 5. The CDR3 DNA sequence: TGTGCCAGCAGCTCCCGGACAGGGAGTAATTCACCCCTCCACTTT. Encoded protein: CASSSRTGSNSPLHF.

This clonotype has ten or more counts. The genes are TRBV5-8 and TRBJ2-6, with D maybe TRBD1 (7 bases). Trimming stripped 0 bases from V and 2 bases from J, with 12 bases between. This CDR3 spans 17 amino acids. Germline CDR1 and CDR2: SGHTS and YDEGEE. As DNA, the CDR3 is TGTGCCAGCAGCTTGGACCAGGGGGGTCCTGGGGCCAACGTCCTGACTTTC. Protein sequence: CASSLDQGGPGANVLTF.

The chain combines TRBV7-9 with TRBJ1-4; 8 bases fit TRBD1. The J segment lost 2 bases and the V segment lost 5 bases, leaving 4 bases of the junction unmatched. Germline CDR1 and CDR2: SEHNR and FQNEAQ (reference sequence). CDR3 length equals 15 residues. CDR3 in amino acids: CASSKTGDTNEKLFF. The CDR3 region has the DNA TGTGCCAGCAGCAAGACAGGGGACACTAATGAAAAACTGTTTTTT. The entire variable domain, with the rest obtained from reference TRBV7-9 and TRBJ1-4, is as follows: DTGVSQNPRHKITKRGQNVTFRCDPISEHNRLYWYRQTLGQGPEFLTYFQNEAQLEKSRLLSDRFSAERPKGSFSTLEIQRTEQGDSAMYLCASSKTGDTNEKLFFGSGTQLSVL.

V gene TRBV9 combines with J gene TRBJ2-2; D is uncertain. Germline V gene lookup returns CDR1 SGDLS and CDR2 YYNGEE. Trimming took 2 bases from V and 3 from J, leaving 11 bases between them. The CDR3 spans 15 residues. CDR3: CASSVLDPDTGELFF. CDR3 nucleotide sequence: TGTGCCAGCAGCGTTCTCGACCCGGACACCGGGGAGCTGTTTTTT.

This clonotype was observed at least ten times. V and J are TRBV29-1 and TRBJ2-5, with 10 bases matching TRBD1. The V segment lost 5 bases and the J segment 5 bases; nucleotides outside the gene matches: 8. The CDR3 contains 14 residues. Germline V gene data show CDR1 as SQVTM and CDR2 as ANQGSEA. CDR3 amino acids: CSVTGTGDVETQYF. CDR3 coding DNA: TGCAGCGTTACCGGGACAGGGGATGTGGAGACCCAGTACTTC.

The chain has TRBV12-3 or TRBV12-4 and TRBJ2-3; the D is unclear. CDR3 length: 13 amino acids. V was trimmed by 6 bases and J by 5 bases, leaving 12 bases between them. CDR3 nucleotides: TGTGCCAGCAGCTCAGTGTCCCTAGATACGCAGTATTTT. Protein: CASSSVSLDTQYF.

This clonotype has at least ten counts. V usage is TRBV19 and J usage is TRBJ1-2; D gene unclear. Germline-derived CDR1 and CDR2 are LNHDA and SQIVND (reference sequence). V was trimmed by 3 bases and J by 2 bases, leaving 10 bases between them. The CDR3 has 14 residues. The CDR3 protein is CASSIPTGNYGYTF. CDR3 coding DNA: TGTGCCAGTAGTATCCCGACGGGGAACTATGGCTACACCTTC.

The chain joins TRBV6-6 to TRBJ1-5, with D perhaps TRBD1 (5 bases). V was clipped by 7 bases and J by 8 bases, with 21 bases between them. CDR3 length equals 15 residues. The germline CDR1 and CDR2 sequences are MNHNY and SVGAGI (reference sequence). The CDR3 region is CASTRTGTALKPQHF. The CDR3 DNA reads as TGTGCCAGCACTAGAACCGGGACCGCCCTTAAGCCCCAGCATTTT.

This rearrangement joins TRBV12-3 or TRBV12-4 to TRBJ1-2, with D perhaps matching TRBD1 (6 bases). The germline V and J ends were trimmed by 3 bases and 6 bases, with 11 bases remaining between them. The CDR3 is 13 amino acids. CDR3 in amino acids: CASSFKGGDGYTF. The DNA of the CDR3 is TGTGCCAGCAGTTTTAAGGGGGGAGATGGCTACACCTTC.

The table lists this clonotype with many counts. V gene TRBV19 combines with J gene TRBJ1-2; D may be TRBD1 (5 bases). Per germline, CDR1 LNHDA and CDR2 SQIVND (reference sequence). CDR3 length: 14 residues. V lost 3 bases, J lost 5 bases, and 13 bases lay in between. The CDR3 sequence is CASSMGVKAYGYTF. The CDR3 DNA reads TGTGCCAGTAGTATGGGGGTGAAGGCGTATGGCTACACCTTC.

The chain links TRBV29-1 to TRBJ1-3, with D maybe TRBD1 (6 bases). V was clipped by 6 bases and J by 6 bases, with 18 bases between them. In germline, CDR1 is SQVTM, CDR2 ANQGSEA. The CDR3 length is 14 residues. The CDR3 coding sequence is TGCAGCGTAGCCCCGACAGGATTGCCAAACACCATATATTTT. This sequence encodes CSVAPTGLPNTIYF.

The V call is TRBV28, the J call TRBJ1-6; D call uncertain. Germline lookup yields CDR1 MDHEN and CDR2 SYDVKM. The CDR3 has 12 amino acids. Trimming left V 2 bases short and J 10 bases short, with 6 bases between. CDR3 region: CASSLISSPLHF. The CDR3 region has the DNA TGTGCCAGCAGTTTAATTTCCTCACCCCTCCACTTT. Full variable domain (outside the CDR3, taken from reference TRBV28 and TRBJ1-6): DVKVTQSSRYLVKRTGEKVFLECVQDMDHENMFWYRQDPGLGLRLIYFSYDVKMKEKGDIPEGYSVSREKKERFSLILESASTNQTSMYLCASSLISSPLHFGNGTRLTVT.

This clonotype has just a few counts. This rearrangement joins TRBV20-1 to TRBJ1-5, with 9 bases matching TRBD1. The V gene end was trimmed by 4 bases and the J gene end by 4 bases; junction bases not matched to a gene: 5. CDR1 DFQATT and CDR2 SNEGSKA come from the germline V gene (reference sequence). This CDR3 spans 14 amino acids. The CDR3 sequence: CSAKHRGRNQPQHF. The CDR3 DNA reads TGCAGTGCTAAACACAGGGGGCGAAATCAGCCCCAGCATTTT.

This clonotype was found a few times. J is TRBJ2-5 and V is TRBV20-1; D might be TRBD2 (6 bases). The CDR3 spans 14 residues. Between the trimmed V and J ends, which lost 8 bases and 5 bases, there was a span of 21 bases. Per the germline V gene, CDR1 is DFQATT and CDR2 is SNEGSKA (reference sequence). CDR3 DNA: TGCAGTCGTGGTGGGGGGTCGATGAGGGAGACCCAGTACTTC. Translating gives CSRGGGSMRETQYF.

In this sample, this clonotype turned up a few times. The chain carries TRBV7-2 and TRBJ1-5; tentatively, D is TRBD1 (6 bases). Per germline, CDR1 SGHTA and CDR2 FQGNSA. The V gene lost 0 bases and the J gene lost 6 bases, with 15 bases spanning the gap. The CDR3 covers 16 residues. The CDR3 DNA reads TGTGCCAGCAGCTTAGCGCAAGGTTGGGGGCTTCAGCCCCAGCATTTT. Translated: CASSLAQGWGLQPQHF.